Below are 18 T cell receptor beta chains sequenced from a single sample in a study of metastatic and nonmetastatic thyroid tumors. Every patient underwent thyroid surgery untreated. From the PCR reads, TCRdb re-called clones with MiXCR. The sample has some 45,000 clones, roughly 15% seen once; the top ten hold roughly 22%. The sample comprised blood. Every receptor here comes from a female donor with papillary thyroid cancer or a benign thyroid nodule (not recorded which). Some clones in this sample may be carry-over from other donors' samples.

At least ten counts were recorded for this clone. This chain joins TRBV4-2 and TRBJ2-5; 12 positions agree with TRBD2. Looked up from germline, CDR1 is LGHNA and CDR2 is YNFKEQ. The junction had 4 bases not matched to a gene; V was cut back by 4 bases and J by 4 bases. CDR3 length: 15 residues. CDR3 nucleotides: TGTGCCAGCAGCCCTGGACTAGCGGGGTCAGAGACCCAGTACTTC. This sequence encodes CASSPGLAGSETQYF.

This clone came up many times. J is TRBJ2-3 and V is TRBV24-1; 7 bases map to TRBD1. J lost 1 base, V lost 4 bases, and 7 bases had no gene match. CDR1 is KGHDR, CDR2 SFDVKD, per germline. CDR3 length: 16 residues. The CDR3 nucleotides are TGTGCCACCAGTGACTCTGACAGGGCAGGCACAGATACGCAGTATTTT. It specifies CATSDSDRAGTDTQYF.

This clone was seen ten or more times. A much larger clone is a single base away; this may be a read error. The sample has other DNA sequences that encode this CDR3 too. The rearrangement joins TRBV7-9 to TRBJ1-3; D ambiguous. CDR3 length: 12 amino acids. Germline values: CDR1 SEHNR, CDR2 FQNEAQ (reference sequence). Between the trimmed V and J ends, which lost 5 bases and 7 bases, there was a span of 9 bases. The CDR3 protein is CASSISGNTIYF. The CDR3 DNA reads TGTGCCAGCAGCATCAGTGGGAACACCATATATTTT.

The gene calls are TRBV19 and TRBJ1-2; D not certain. The V end was cut by 6 bases, the J end by 7 bases, with 15 bases between. The germline gives CDR1 LNHDA, CDR2 SQIVND (reference sequence). There are 13 residues in the CDR3. The CDR3 sequence is CASSLQWFTGYTF. The CDR3 nucleotides read TGTGCCAGTAGCCTACAGTGGTTCACTGGCTACACCTTC.

This clone was seen a handful of times. The chain combines TRBV12-3 or TRBV12-4 with TRBJ2-1, with D perhaps TRBD2 (6 bases). The CDR3 sequence is 15 residues long. V was trimmed by 5 bases and J by 6 bases, leaving 17 bases between them. The DNA of the CDR3 is TGTGCCAGCAGTCGGGGGTCGTTGGGGATCAATGAGCAGTTCTTC. Translating it yields CASSRGSLGINEQFF.

This clone was picked up a small number of times. The chain recombines TRBV19 with TRBJ1-2; TRBD1 is a possible D gene (6 bases). Trimming left V 8 bases short and J 2 bases short, with 9 bases between. The germline V gene has CDR1 LNHDA and CDR2 SQIVND (reference sequence). CDR3 size: 12 residues. The CDR3 DNA sequence: TGTGCCAGTTTCGACAGGAACTATGGCTACACCTTC. Protein sequence: CASFDRNYGYTF.

There are many counts of this clone. The genes are TRBV20-1 and TRBJ2-3; 7 bases line up with TRBD1. The germline V gene has CDR1 DFQATT and CDR2 SNEGSKA (reference sequence). V was pared by 6 bases and J by 5 bases, with 5 bases of the junction left unmatched. This CDR3 region has 12 residues. The CDR3 DNA sequence: TGCAGTGCCAACTCAGGGGGAGATACGCAGTATTTT. It is translated as CSANSGGDTQYF.

Worth noting for this clone: A much more abundant neighbour one base away suggests this may be a read error. This chain links TRBV5-1 with TRBJ1-2; D may be TRBD1 (5 bases). The CDR3 sequence is 14 residues long. Germline values: CDR1 SGHRS, CDR2 YFSETQ. In nucleotides, the CDR3 is TGCGCCAACAGCTTGGTACTTTCGGGGGGGTGCTACACCTTC. Its protein is CANSLVLSGGCYTF.

This clone has more than one count but fewer than ten. The gene calls are TRBV28 and TRBJ2-5; 8 nucleotides line up with TRBD1. The germline CDR1 and CDR2 sequences are MDHEN and SYDVKM. This CDR3 contains 15 residues. J gave up 4 bases and V 5 bases, and 9 bases lay outside the gene matches. CDR3 sequence (DNA): TGTGCCAGCAGTCAATTAAGGACAGGGAGAGAGACCCAGTACTTC. Translation: CASSQLRTGRETQYF.

This clone was seen many times. The chain joins TRBV11-1 to TRBJ2-1; TRBD2 matches at 13 bases. Germline V CDR1 and CDR2: SGHAT, FQDESV (reference sequence). The CDR3 covers 15 residues. Trimming removed 4 bases from V and 8 bases from J; junction bases left unmatched: 5. The CDR3 protein is CASSWTSGSLDEQFF. CDR3 nucleotide sequence: TGTGCCAGCAGCTGGACTAGCGGGAGTCTCGATGAGCAGTTCTTC.

The CDR3, as DNA: TGTGCCAGCAGCCCCGACCCGGTGAACACTGAAGCTTTCTTT. Amino acids: CASSPDPVNTEAFF. The gene calls are TRBV11-3 and TRBJ1-1; D gene ambiguous. The CDR3 runs 14 residues. Germline assignment: CDR1 SGHNT and CDR2 YENEEA. Trimming stripped 5 bases from V and 0 bases from J, with 10 bases between.

This clone was observed many times. V is TRBV9 and J is TRBJ2-7; tentative D call: TRBD2 (6 bases). The ends were cut back, 4 bases at V and 0 bases at J, with 11 bases in the middle. The germline gives CDR1 SGDLS, CDR2 YYNGEE. This CDR3 comprises 14 residues. The CDR3 DNA reads TGTGCCAGCAGCCCGCGGGGCGACTCCTACGAGCAGTACTTC. This encodes CASSPRGDSYEQYF.

The sample holds many counts of this clone. This chain connects TRBV11-3 to TRBJ2-1, with 9 bases fitting TRBD2. The CDR3 loop spans 15 amino acids. Germline CDR1 is SGHNT and CDR2 is YENEEA. V was pared by 1 base and J by 8 bases, with 6 bases of the junction left unmatched. In nucleotides, the CDR3 is TGTGCCAGCAGCTTAGGCGTAGCGGGAGTGGATGAGCAGTTCTTC. Residues: CASSLGVAGVDEQFF.

This clone occurred a few times. The CDR3 spells CAISGGLAGDYEQYF. CDR3 bases: TGTGCCATCAGTGGAGGACTAGCGGGAGACTACGAGCAGTACTTC. This chain joins TRBV10-3 and TRBJ2-7, with TRBD2 matching 13 bases. This CDR3 region has 15 residues. V was pared by 4 bases and J by 3 bases, with 3 bases of the junction left unmatched. Germline loops: CDR1 ENHRY, CDR2 SYGVKD.

The table lists this clone with many counts. J is TRBJ2-3 and V is TRBV29-1; 10 nucleotides match TRBD1. The germline V gene encodes CDR1 SQVTM and CDR2 ANQGSEA. The V gene end was trimmed by 3 bases and the J gene end by 4 bases; junction bases not matched to a gene: 4. The CDR3 is made up of 14 amino acids. DNA of the CDR3: TGCAGCGTTGAGCCTGGACAGGGGGCAGATACGCAGTATTTT. Its translation: CSVEPGQGADTQYF.

Many counts were recorded for this clone. The chain is built from TRBV3-1 and TRBJ1-2; D is undetermined. Germline CDR1 is LGHDT and CDR2 is YNNKEL (reference sequence). This CDR3 has 13 residues. With 0 bases removed from V and 5 bases from J, the gap between germline ends came to 7 bases. CDR3 coding DNA: TGTGCCAGCAGCCAAGATAGGAGTTATGGCTACACCTTC. Amino acid sequence: CASSQDRSYGYTF.

The V and J genes are TRBV4-2 and TRBJ2-1, with D unclear. The CDR3 has 13 amino acids. V lost 0 bases and J lost 9, with 9 bases in between. Germline V CDR1 and CDR2: LGHNA, YNFKEQ. The CDR3 DNA reads as TGTGCCAGCAGCCAAGATCAATTTCCTGAGCAGTTCTTC. Its translation is CASSQDQFPEQFF.

This clone showed up many times. V gene TRBV19 combines with J gene TRBJ2-7, with 10 bases matching TRBD1. CDR1 and CDR2 from the germline V gene are LNHDA and SQIVND (reference sequence). The CDR3 consists of 16 residues. The V and J ends lost 5 bases and 7 bases, in that order; junction bases with no gene match: 14. DNA of the CDR3: TGTGCCAGTAGTTCCCCTCCGGGACAGGGGAGGGAAGAGCAGTACTTC. Amino acids: CASSSPPGQGREEQYF.